This is a list of T cell receptor beta chains from one sample in a study of T cell responses to AZD1222 COVID-19 vaccine. Here immunoSEQ multiplex PCR was the method, and the copy in TCRdb shows in-frame clones only, minus some. The data show 90,000 to 150,000 clones, more than 75% seen once. Specimen: peripheral blood, collected on day 0 of AZD1222 vaccination. All receptors derive from an adult in good health. CDR3s include the opening cysteine and the closing phenylalanine or tryptophan. D genes are given only for firm matches. Rows may omit the clone size; those that give it use once, few, many or a size class.

>TRBJ2-3|TRBD1|TRBV19|NA
TGTGCCAGTAGTACAGGACAGGGGAGGACAGATACGCAGTATTTT
CASSTGQGRTDTQYF
>TRBJ2-3|NA|TRBV20-1|NA
TGCAGTGCTAGTAAGAAGGGGATATCAACAGATACGCAGTATTTT
CSASKKGISTDTQYF
>TRBJ1-2|NA|TRBV6-5|NA
TGTGCCAGCAGTTCCCCGGTTGGCTATGGCTACACCTTC
CASSSPVGYGYTF
>TRBJ1-2|NA|TRBV5-4|NA
TGTGCCAGCAGCTTGGACAGATCACCAACTTTCTATGGCTACACCTTC
CASSLDRSPTFYGYTF
>TRBJ2-1|NA|TRBV2|NA
TGTGCCAGCACCCCGGTAGCGAGCATTGCCTACAATGAGCAGTTCTTC
CASTPVASIAYNEQFF
>TRBJ1-5|TRBD1|TRBV3-1/TRBV3-2|NA
TGTGCCAGCAGCCAGGAACAGGGGAGAGGGCCCCAGCATTTT
CASSQEQGRGPQHF
>TRBJ1-1|TRBD1|TRBV29-1|NA
TGCAGCGTATCCCGGACAGGGGGCCCAGCTTTCTTT
CSVSRTGGPAFF
>TRBJ2-2|TRBD1|TRBV5-8|once
TGTGCCAGCAGCTTGAACAGGGGGTCCGGGGAGCTGTTTTTT
CASSLNRGSGELFF
>TRBJ2-7|TRBD1|TRBV6-6|NA
TGTGCCAGCAGCACGGACAGGGCGTACGAGCAGTACTTC
CASSTDRAYEQYF
>TRBJ2-5|TRBD2|TRBV25-1|NA
TGTGCCAGCTTACATAGCGGGGAGGAGACCCAGTACTTC
CASLHSGEETQYF
>TRBJ1-2|NA|TRBV5-1|NA
TGCGCCAGCAGCTTGCCCGGGGAGGGCTACACCTTC
CASSLPGEGYTF
>TRBJ1-2|NA|TRBV7-2|NA
TGTGCCAGCAGCTTAGTCGCCAGGTCTGGCTACACCTTC
CASSLVARSGYTF
>TRBJ1-5|NA|TRBV6-1|NA
TGTGCCAGCAGTGAAGATTATAGGCAGCTTAATCAGCCCCAGCATTTT
CASSEDYRQLNQPQHF
>TRBJ1-6|NA|TRBV27|NA
TGTGCCAGCAGTTCCTTCGGGAACTATAATTCACCCCTCCACTTT
CASSSFGNYNSPLHF
>TRBJ1-1|NA|TRBV6-6|NA
TGTGCCAGCATTCAAAGTTGGACGAACACTGAAGCTTTCTTT
CASIQSWTNTEAFF
>TRBJ1-2|NA|TRBV28|once
TGTGCCAGCATCACCCTGGGTAGGCCGCTTGGTGGCTACACCTTC
CASITLGRPLGGYTF
>TRBJ2-6|NA|TRBV10-2|NA
TGCGCCAGCAGTGAGAGAGGATCTGGGGCCAACGTCCTGACTTTC
CASSERGSGANVLTF
>TRBJ1-6|TRBD1|TRBV27|NA
TGTGCCAGCAGTTTAGAGGCAGGGGGTTTATCACCCCTCCACTTT
CASSLEAGGLSPLHF
>TRBJ2-3|TRBD2|TRBV7-3|NA
TGTGCCAGCAGCTCCTCGGTCGGAGCGGGGGCTGTAGATACGCAGTATTTT
CASSSSVGAGAVDTQYF
>TRBJ1-4|NA|TRBV7-9|once
TGTGCCAGCAGCGCCCGATCGGGACTGCCTCAAAATGAAAAACTGTTTTTT
CASSARSGLPQNEKLFF
>TRBJ1-2|NA|TRBV6-5|NA
TGTGCCAGCAGCCCGCTCCGGGGGGACTATGGCTACACCTTC
CASSPLRGDYGYTF
>TRBJ1-1|NA|TRBV18|NA
TGTGCCAGCTCACCACGGAAGGGGCGGGGGAACACTGAAGCTTTCTTT
CASSPRKGRGNTEAFF
>TRBJ1-1|NA|TRBV18|NA
TGTGCCAGCTCACTCAAAACAGGGAACACTGAAGCTTTCTTT
CASSLKTGNTEAFF
>TRBJ1-1|NA|TRBV15|NA
TGTGCCACCAGCCTTGACTGGGTCGGGCAAGCTTTCTTT
CATSLDWVGQAFF